Following are 10 T cell receptor beta chains from one sample sequenced in a study of cytomegalovirus exposure and HLA in healthy donors. Generated by immunoSEQ multiplex PCR, the TCRdb table keeps only in-frame clones and is missing some. The repertoire has 190,000 or so clones, roughly four fifths of them found once; the top ten carry roughly 2.8%. Sequencing input: PBMCs. These receptor sequences come from a woman in her late teens or twenties in good health and CMV-seropositive.

This chain connects TRBV5-3 to TRBJ2-3; 10 nucleotides match TRBD1. TRBV5-3 is placed among ORFs of uncertain function. V was clipped by 4 bases and J by 4 bases; unmatched bases: 6. There are 15 residues in the CDR3. CDR3 DNA sequence: TGTGCCAGAAGCAGACAGGGGGCCTGGGCAGATACGCAGTATTTT. This translates into CARSRQGAWADTQYF.

The chain couples TRBV9 to TRBJ2-5; D perhaps matches TRBD2 (5 bases). The CDR3 runs 15 residues. The germline V gene encodes CDR1 SGDLS and CDR2 YYNGEE. Trimming left V 0 bases short and J 5 bases short, with 14 bases between. The CDR3 here is CASSVASGFGETQYF. CDR3 nucleotides: TGTGCCAGCAGCGTAGCTTCGGGGTTTGGGGAGACCCAGTACTTC.

This clone occurred once. The rearrangement uses TRBV6-5 and TRBJ1-1; no firm D call. CDR1 is MNHEY and CDR2 is SVGAGI in the germline V gene. Deletions cut 0 bases from V and 6 bases from J, with 8 bases between. The CDR3 length is 13 residues. Here the CDR3 DNA reads TGTGCCAGCAGTTACTCGGAGATGGCTGAAGCTTTCTTT. Translated, it gives CASSYSEMAEAFF.

This clone was detected once. V is TRBV2 and J is TRBJ2-1, with TRBD2 matching over 8 bases. J was trimmed by 2 bases and V by 6 bases; bases with no gene match: 9. The CDR3 has 16 amino acids. The germline gives CDR1 SNHLY, CDR2 FYNNEI. In DNA, the CDR3 is TGTGCCAGCAGGGACTCGGGGGGGCCCCCCTACAATGAGCAGTTCTTC. Protein: CASRDSGGPPYNEQFF.

On this clone: Other DNA sequences from this sample encode an identical CDR3 as well. The V call is TRBV9, the J call TRBJ1-1; no clear D. Trimming removed 0 bases at V and 3 bases at J, with 3 bases between. Germline V lookup: CDR1 SGDLS, CDR2 YYNGEE. This CDR3 is built from 12 residues. CDR3 amino acids: CASSVADTEAFF. As DNA, the CDR3 is TGTGCCAGCAGCGTAGCAGACACTGAAGCTTTCTTT.

The gene calls are TRBV5-6 and TRBJ1-2; TRBD1 aligns across 12 bases. The CDR3 runs to 14 residues. Germline V gene sequence: CDR1 SGHDT, CDR2 YYEEEE. Germline trimming cut 4 bases from V and 4 bases from J; bases unmatched to any gene: 2. This CDR3 is CASSGTGGGYGYTF. The CDR3, as DNA: TGTGCCAGCAGCGGGACAGGGGGCGGCTATGGCTACACCTTC.

The chain combines TRBV27 with TRBJ1-2; maybe TRBD1 (6 bases). Germline CDR1 and CDR2: MNHEY and SMNVEV (reference sequence). CDR3 length equals 13 residues. V was shortened by 5 bases and J by 3 bases, with 10 bases between the two germline ends. Written as DNA, the CDR3 is TGTGCCAGCAGTGCACAGGGCCACTATGGCTACACCTTC. Protein product: CASSAQGHYGYTF.

V and J are TRBV2 and TRBJ1-2, with a possible D match to TRBD1 (6 bases). This CDR3 is 12 amino acids long. The V gene's germline CDR1 is SNHLY and CDR2 FYNNEI. The V end was cut by 10 bases, the J end by 6 bases, with 15 bases between. The CDR3 is CAISRDIDGYTF. The CDR3 DNA sequence: TGTGCCATTAGCCGGGACATAGATGGCTACACCTTC.

The J gene is TRBJ1-4, the V gene TRBV4-1; D uncertain. This CDR3 comprises 15 residues. Germline assignment: CDR1 MGHRA and CDR2 YSYEKL. Trimming left V 2 bases short and J 0 bases short, with 7 bases between. Here the CDR3 reads CASSQRWSTNEKLFF. The CDR3 bases are TGCGCCAGCAGCCAACGGTGGTCAACTAATGAAAAACTGTTTTTT.

The rearrangement joins TRBV5-4 to TRBJ2-5; 8 positions agree with TRBD1. V shed 4 bases, J shed 7 bases, and the junction held 9 bases outside the gene matches. This CDR3 is built from 14 residues. Germline V CDR1 and CDR2: SGHNT, YYREEE (reference sequence). In DNA, the CDR3 is TGTGCCAGCAGCCGCGACAGGGGCGATTGGACCCAGTACTTC. This encodes CASSRDRGDWTQYF.